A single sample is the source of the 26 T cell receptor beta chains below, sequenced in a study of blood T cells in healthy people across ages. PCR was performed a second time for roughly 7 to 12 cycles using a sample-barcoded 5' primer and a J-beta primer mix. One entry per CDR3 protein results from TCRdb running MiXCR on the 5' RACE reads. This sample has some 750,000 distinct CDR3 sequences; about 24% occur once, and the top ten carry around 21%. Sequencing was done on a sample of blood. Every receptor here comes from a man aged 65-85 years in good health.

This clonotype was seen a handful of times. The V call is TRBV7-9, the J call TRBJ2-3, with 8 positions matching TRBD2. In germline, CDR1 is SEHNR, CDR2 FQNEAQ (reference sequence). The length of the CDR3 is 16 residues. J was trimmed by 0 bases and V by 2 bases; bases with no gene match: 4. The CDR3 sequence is CASSLWASGSTDTQYF. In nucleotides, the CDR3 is TGTGCCAGCAGCTTATGGGCTAGCGGGAGCACAGATACGCAGTATTTT.

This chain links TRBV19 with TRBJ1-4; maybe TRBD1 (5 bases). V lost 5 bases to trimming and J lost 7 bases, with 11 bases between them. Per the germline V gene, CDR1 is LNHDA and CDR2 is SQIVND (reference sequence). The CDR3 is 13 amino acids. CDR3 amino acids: CASSGQGGEKLFF. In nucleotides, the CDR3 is TGTGCCAGTAGTGGACAAGGTGGTGAAAAACTGTTTTTT.

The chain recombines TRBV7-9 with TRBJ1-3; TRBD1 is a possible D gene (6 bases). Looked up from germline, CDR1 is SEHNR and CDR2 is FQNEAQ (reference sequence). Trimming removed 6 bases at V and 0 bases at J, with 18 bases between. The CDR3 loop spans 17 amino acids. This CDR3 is CASSEPGQLLSGNTIYF. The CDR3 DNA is TGTGCCAGCAGTGAGCCGGGACAACTACTCTCTGGAAACACCATATATTTT.

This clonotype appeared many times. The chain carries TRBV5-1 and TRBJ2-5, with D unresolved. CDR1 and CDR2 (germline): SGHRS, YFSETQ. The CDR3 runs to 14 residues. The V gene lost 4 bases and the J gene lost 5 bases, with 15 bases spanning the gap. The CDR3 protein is CASSPGVGRETQYF. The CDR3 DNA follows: TGCGCCAGCAGCCCTGGTGTGGGTCGGGAGACCCAGTACTTC.

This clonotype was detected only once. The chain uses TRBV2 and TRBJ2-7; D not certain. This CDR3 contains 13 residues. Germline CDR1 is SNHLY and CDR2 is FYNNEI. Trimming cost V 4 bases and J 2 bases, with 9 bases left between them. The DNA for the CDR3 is TGTGCCAGCAGTGCCGATGCCACCTACGAGCAGTACTTC. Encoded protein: CASSADATYEQYF.

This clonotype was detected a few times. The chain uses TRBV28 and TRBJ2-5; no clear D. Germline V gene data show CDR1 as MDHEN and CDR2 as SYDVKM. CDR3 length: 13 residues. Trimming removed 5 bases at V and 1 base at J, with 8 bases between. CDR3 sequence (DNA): TGTGCCAGCAGTATACTGAGCCAAGAGACCCAGTACTTC. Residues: CASSILSQETQYF.

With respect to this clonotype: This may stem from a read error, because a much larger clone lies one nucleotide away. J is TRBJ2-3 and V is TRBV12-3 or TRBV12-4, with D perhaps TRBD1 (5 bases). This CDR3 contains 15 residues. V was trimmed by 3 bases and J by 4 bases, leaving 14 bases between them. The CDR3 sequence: CASSLVRVGADTQYF. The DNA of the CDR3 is TGTGCCAGCAGTTTGGTCAGGGTAGGCGCAGATACGCAGTATTTT.

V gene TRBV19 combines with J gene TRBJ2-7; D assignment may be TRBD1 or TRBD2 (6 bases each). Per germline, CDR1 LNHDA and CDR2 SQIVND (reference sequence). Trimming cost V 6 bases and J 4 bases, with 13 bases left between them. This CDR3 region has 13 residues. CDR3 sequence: CASRKQGGYEQYF. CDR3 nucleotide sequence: TGTGCCAGTAGAAAACAGGGAGGTTACGAGCAGTACTTC.

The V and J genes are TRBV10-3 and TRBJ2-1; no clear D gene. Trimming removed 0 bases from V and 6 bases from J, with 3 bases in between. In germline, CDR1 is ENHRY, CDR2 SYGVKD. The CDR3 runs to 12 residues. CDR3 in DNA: TGTGCCATCAGTGAGTCTCCCAATGAGCAGTTCTTC. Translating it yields CAISESPNEQFF.

The CDR3 region is CASSVADRGSGTEAFF. CDR3 nucleotides: TGTGCCAGCAGCGTAGCGGACAGGGGGTCCGGTACTGAAGCTTTCTTT. The chain recombines TRBV9 with TRBJ1-1; 10 positions match TRBD1. The CDR3 is 16 amino acids. Germline V lookup: CDR1 SGDLS, CDR2 YYNGEE. V lost 0 bases, J lost 5 bases, and 7 bases stayed unmatched.

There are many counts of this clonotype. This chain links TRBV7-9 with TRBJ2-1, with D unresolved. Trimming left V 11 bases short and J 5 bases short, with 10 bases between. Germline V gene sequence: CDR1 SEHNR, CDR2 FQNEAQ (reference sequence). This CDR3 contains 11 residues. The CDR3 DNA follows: TGTGCCCCCACCTCTGACAATGAGCAGTTCTTC. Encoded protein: CAPTSDNEQFF.

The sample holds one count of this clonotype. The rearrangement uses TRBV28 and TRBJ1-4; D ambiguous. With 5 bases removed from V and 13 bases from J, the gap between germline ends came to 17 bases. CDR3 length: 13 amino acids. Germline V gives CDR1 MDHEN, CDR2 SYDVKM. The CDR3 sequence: CASSTVGSFGLFF. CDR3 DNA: TGTGCCAGCAGTACAGTGGGATCCTTTGGACTGTTTTTT.

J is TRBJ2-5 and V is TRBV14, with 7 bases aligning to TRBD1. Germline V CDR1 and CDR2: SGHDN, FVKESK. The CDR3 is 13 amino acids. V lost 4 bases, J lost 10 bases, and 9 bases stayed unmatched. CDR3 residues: CASSRRQGEGQYF. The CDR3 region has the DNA TGTGCCAGCAGCCGCCGACAGGGCGAGGGCCAGTACTTC.

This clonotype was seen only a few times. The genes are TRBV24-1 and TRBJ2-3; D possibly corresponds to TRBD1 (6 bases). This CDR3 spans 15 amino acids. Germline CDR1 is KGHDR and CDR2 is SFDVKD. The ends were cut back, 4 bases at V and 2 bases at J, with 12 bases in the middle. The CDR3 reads CATSDPQGSTDTQYF. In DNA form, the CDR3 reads TGTGCCACCAGTGACCCCCAGGGGTCCACAGATACGCAGTATTTT.

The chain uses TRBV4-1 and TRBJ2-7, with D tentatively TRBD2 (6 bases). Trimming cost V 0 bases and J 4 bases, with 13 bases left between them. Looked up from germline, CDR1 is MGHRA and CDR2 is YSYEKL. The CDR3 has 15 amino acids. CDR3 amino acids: CASSQDRVRGYEQYF. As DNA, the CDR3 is TGCGCCAGCAGCCAAGACAGGGTCCGGGGGTACGAGCAGTACTTC.

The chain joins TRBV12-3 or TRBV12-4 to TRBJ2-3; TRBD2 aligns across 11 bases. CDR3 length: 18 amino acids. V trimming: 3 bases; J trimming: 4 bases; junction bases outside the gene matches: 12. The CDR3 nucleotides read TGTGCCAGCAGTTTTGCGCTAGCGGGAGGATACAGGGCAGATACGCAGTATTTT. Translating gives CASSFALAGGYRADTQYF.

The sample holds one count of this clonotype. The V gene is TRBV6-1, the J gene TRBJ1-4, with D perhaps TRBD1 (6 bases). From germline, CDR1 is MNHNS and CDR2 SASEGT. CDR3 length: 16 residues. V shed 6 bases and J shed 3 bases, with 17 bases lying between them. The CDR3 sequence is CASSLGGAVANEKLFF. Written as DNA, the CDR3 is TGTGCCAGCAGCCTCGGGGGGGCCGTCGCTAATGAAAAACTGTTTTTT.

Here the CDR3 reads CASSPTQGKQPQHF. CDR3 bases: TGTGCCAGCAGTCCGACACAGGGGAAGCAGCCCCAGCATTTT. This chain connects TRBV28 to TRBJ1-5; 7 bases map to TRBD1. This CDR3 comprises 14 residues. V gave up 5 bases and J gave up 7 bases; unmatched junction bases: 8. Germline V CDR1 and CDR2: MDHEN, SYDVKM. Combining the CDR3 with reference TRBV28 and TRBJ1-5 gives the whole variable domain DVKVTQSSRYLVKRTGEKVFLECVQDMDHENMFWYRQDPGLGLRLIYFSYDVKMKEKGDIPEGYSVSREKKERFSLILESASTNQTSMYLCASSPTQGKQPQHFGDGTRLSIL.

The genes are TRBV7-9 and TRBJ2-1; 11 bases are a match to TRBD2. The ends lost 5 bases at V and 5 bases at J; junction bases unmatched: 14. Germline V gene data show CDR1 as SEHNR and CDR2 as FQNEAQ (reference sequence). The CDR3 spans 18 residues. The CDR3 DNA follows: TGTGCCAGCAGCGGAGACCGACTAGCGGGATGGTTTAACAATGAGCAGTTCTTC. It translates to CASSGDRLAGWFNNEQFF.

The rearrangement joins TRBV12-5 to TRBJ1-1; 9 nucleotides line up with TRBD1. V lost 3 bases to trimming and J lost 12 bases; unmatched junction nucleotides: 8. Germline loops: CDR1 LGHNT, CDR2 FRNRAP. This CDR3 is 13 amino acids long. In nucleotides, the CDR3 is TGTGCTAGTGGTTTAGAACAGGGGGCGCCGACTTTCTTT. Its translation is CASGLEQGAPTFF. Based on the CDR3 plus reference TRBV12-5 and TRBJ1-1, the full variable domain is DARVTQTPRHKVTEMGQEVTMRCQPILGHNTVFWYRQTMMQGLELLAYFRNRAPLDDSGMPKDRFSAEMPDATLATLKIQPSEPRDSAVYFCASGLEQGAPTFFGQGTRLTVV.

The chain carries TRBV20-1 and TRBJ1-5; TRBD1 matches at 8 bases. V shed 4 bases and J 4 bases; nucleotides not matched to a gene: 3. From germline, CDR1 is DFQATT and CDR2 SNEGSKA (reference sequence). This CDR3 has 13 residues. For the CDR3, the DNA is TGCAGTGCTACTCGGACAGGGAATCAGCCCCAGCATTTT. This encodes CSATRTGNQPQHF.

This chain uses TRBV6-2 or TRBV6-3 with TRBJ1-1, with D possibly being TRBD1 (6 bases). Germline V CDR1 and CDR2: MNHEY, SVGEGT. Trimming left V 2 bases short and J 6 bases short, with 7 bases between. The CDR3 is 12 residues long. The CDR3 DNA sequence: TGTGCCAGCAGTTACAAGGGGGCTGAAGCTTTCTTT. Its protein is CASSYKGAEAFF.

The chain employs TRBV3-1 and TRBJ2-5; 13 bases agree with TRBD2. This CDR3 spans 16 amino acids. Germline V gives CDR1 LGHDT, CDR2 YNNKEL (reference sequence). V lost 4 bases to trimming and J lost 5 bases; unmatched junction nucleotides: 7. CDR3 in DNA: TGTGCCAGCAGCCCTTGGACTAGCGGGAGTAGCGAGACCCAGTACTTC. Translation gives CASSPWTSGSSETQYF.

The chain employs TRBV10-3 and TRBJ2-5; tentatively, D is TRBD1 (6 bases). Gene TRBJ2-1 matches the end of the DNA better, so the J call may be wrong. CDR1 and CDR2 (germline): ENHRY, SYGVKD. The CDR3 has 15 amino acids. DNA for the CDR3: TGTGCCATCAGTGTTGAATTACAGGGTGCCGATGAGCAGTTCTTC. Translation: CAISVELQGADEQFF.

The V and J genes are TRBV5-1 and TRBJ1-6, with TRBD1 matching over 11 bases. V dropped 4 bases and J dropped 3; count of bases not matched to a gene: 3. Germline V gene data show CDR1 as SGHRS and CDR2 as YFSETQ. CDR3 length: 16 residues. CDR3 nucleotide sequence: TGCGCCAGCAGCGACGGGACAGGGGGCTATAATTCACCCCTCCACTTT. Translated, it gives CASSDGTGGYNSPLHF.

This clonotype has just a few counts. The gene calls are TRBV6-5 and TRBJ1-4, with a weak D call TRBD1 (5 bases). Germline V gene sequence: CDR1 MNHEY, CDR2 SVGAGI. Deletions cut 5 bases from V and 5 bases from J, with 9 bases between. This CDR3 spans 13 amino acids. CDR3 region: CASSTGFNEKLFF. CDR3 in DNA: TGTGCCAGCAGTACAGGTTTCAATGAAAAACTGTTTTTT.